Given below is one T cell receptor beta chain in context. Its target is not known. This sample is part of a study of Ad26.COV2.S vaccination and SARS-CoV-2 variants. Study-level results: Spike-specific TCR breadth ran higher among vaccine recipients than placebo recipients. The study found similar non-spike TCR breadth in vaccine and placebo recipients.

CDR1 is SGHDN and CDR2 is FVKESK in the germline V gene. CDR3 length: 15 amino acids. The V end was cut by 2 bases, the J end by 0 bases, with 11 bases between. TCRdb's copy holds only in-frame clones and misses some; the assay was immunoSEQ multiplex PCR. The table includes 85,000 to 95,000 clones, approximately 81% detected once. The origin of this receptor is a human donor who had recovered from COVID-19. The chain uses TRBV14 and TRBJ2-7, with a weak D call TRBD2 (6 bases). Sequencing used peripheral blood, obtained after recovery from COVID-19. The CDR3 reads CASSQKWGDSYEQYF. CDR3 DNA: TGTGCCAGCAGCCAAAAGTGGGGGGACTCCTACGAGCAGTACTTC.